These T cell receptor beta chains were read from a single sample in a study of blood T cell repertoires in COVID-19. Generated by immunoSEQ multiplex PCR, the TCRdb table keeps only in-frame clones and is missing some. The data contain approximately 300,000 clones, roughly 90% of them seen just once; the ten biggest clones take up about 4%. Sequenced sample: PBMCs or T cells enriched from blood (not recorded which). The receptors stem from a young woman who had been exposed to COVID-19. Both conserved end residues are part of each CDR3. The order of the fields is V gene, J gene, clone size, CDR3 length, D gene, CDR3 DNA, CDR3 protein. A D gene is named only where the DNA matches it firmly. The size of a clone is reported for some rows only, either as once, few or many, or as a class for expanded clones.

>TRBV11-2|TRBJ2-2|NA|16|NA
TGTGCCAGCAGCTTGGGGCTCGTACGTAGCACCGGGGAGCTGTTTTTT
CASSLGLVRSTGELFF
>TRBV29-1|TRBJ1-2|few|13|TRBD1
TGCAGCGTCTGGACAGGGCCTAACTATGGCTACACCTTC
CSVWTGPNYGYTF
>TRBV11-2|TRBJ1-1|few|15|NA
TGTGCCAGCAGCCGAGCGGACAGATTGAACACTGAAGCTTTCTTT
CASSRADRLNTEAFF
>TRBV20-1|TRBJ1-1|few|11|TRBD1
TGCAGTGCTGGACAGGGAACTGAAGCTTTCTTT
CSAGQGTEAFF
>TRBV5-6|TRBJ2-5|NA|12|NA
TGTGCCAGCAGCTTGGCGCAAGAGACCCAGTACTTC
CASSLAQETQYF
>TRBV19|TRBJ1-2|NA|12|NA
TGTGCCAGTAACCAGGGAGGGGATGGCTACACCTTC
CASNQGGDGYTF
>TRBV5-1|TRBJ1-1|NA|14|NA
TGCGCCAGCACCTCCCCCGGGGTTCAGGCTGAAGCTTTCTTT
CASTSPGVQAEAFF
>TRBV6-6|TRBJ1-2|NA|14|TRBD1
TGTGCCAGCAGCATCGGGACAGGTTCCTATGGCTACACCTTC
CASSIGTGSYGYTF
>TRBV11-1|TRBJ2-5|once|14|NA
TGTGCCAGCAGCACCCGGACAGGAGGGGGGACCCAGTACTTC
CASSTRTGGGTQYF
>TRBV7-2|TRBJ1-1|NA|14|NA
TGTGCCAGCAGCTTAAGTCCGGGGGACACTGAAGCTTTCTTT
CASSLSPGDTEAFF
>TRBV27|TRBJ2-7|NA|16|TRBD1
TGTGCCAGCAGTTCTAAGGGGGACAGGGGGAGGTACGAGCAGTATTTC
CASSSKGDRGRYEQYF
>TRBV7-8|TRBJ1-3|NA|15|NA
TGTGCCAGCAGCGCCTCCGTCAGTTCTGGAAACACCATATATTTT
CASSASVSSGNTIYF
>TRBV9|TRBJ1-2|NA|15|NA
TGTGCCAGCAGCGCCTATGCGACAGGAGACTATGGCTACACCTTC
CASSAYATGDYGYTF